A single sample gave rise to the 32 T cell receptor beta chains below, sequenced in a study of CD8 T cells in Susac syndrome. Random-hexamer reverse transcription was applied to roughly 0.5 to 1 ug RNA. MiXCR was run by TCRdb on the immunoSEQ multiplex PCR reads, yielding one entry per CDR3 protein. The sample has more than 150,000 distinct CDR3 sequences; 85% to 95% are singletons. Material: CD8+ T cells from PBMCs. Every receptor here comes from a human donor with Susac syndrome.

The chain carries TRBV7-2 and TRBJ1-1; no reliable D call. Germline values: CDR1 SGHTA, CDR2 FQGNSA. The germline V and J ends were trimmed by 0 bases and 4 bases, with 15 bases remaining between them. The length of the CDR3 is 16 residues. CDR3 residues: CASSLAESNSGTEAFF. CDR3 DNA: TGTGCCAGCAGCTTAGCAGAGTCAAACAGCGGCACTGAAGCTTTCTTT. The variable domain in full, completed from reference TRBV7-2 and TRBJ1-1, reads GAGVSQSPSNKVTEKGKDVELRCDPISGHTALYWYRQSLGQGLEFLIYFQGNSAPDKSGLPSDRFSAERTGGSVSTLTIQRTQQEDSAVYLCASSLAESNSGTEAFFGQGTRLTVV.

The chain recombines TRBV10-1 with TRBJ2-2, with 9 nucleotides matching TRBD1. Germline values: CDR1 WNHNN, CDR2 SYGVQD (reference sequence). The CDR3 sequence is 16 residues long. V dropped 5 bases and J dropped 2; count of bases not matched to a gene: 6. In DNA form, the CDR3 reads TGCGCCAGCAGTCCCGGGACAGGGAGTAACACCGGGGAGCTGTTTTTT. As protein: CASSPGTGSNTGELFF.

V usage is TRBV11-2 and J usage is TRBJ2-3, with 10 bases that match TRBD2. In germline, CDR1 is SGHAT, CDR2 FQNNGV. This CDR3 spans 16 amino acids. V was clipped by 4 bases and J by 2 bases; unmatched bases: 6. The CDR3 DNA reads as TGTGCCAGCAGCTCAACTAGCGGGGCTTACACAGATACGCAGTATTTT. It specifies CASSSTSGAYTDTQYF.

The chain uses TRBV28 and TRBJ2-5; 12 bases agree with TRBD2. Germline trimming cut 3 bases from V and 2 bases from J; bases unmatched to any gene: 4. The CDR3 has 16 residues. From germline, CDR1 is MDHEN and CDR2 SYDVKM. CDR3 in DNA: TGTGCCAGCAGTTTCGGACTAGCGGGGTCACAAGAGACCCAGTACTTC. Translating gives CASSFGLAGSQETQYF. Drawing the rest from reference TRBV28 and TRBJ2-5, the complete variable domain is DVKVTQSSRYLVKRTGEKVFLECVQDMDHENMFWYRQDPGLGLRLIYFSYDVKMKEKGDIPEGYSVSREKKERFSLILESASTNQTSMYLCASSFGLAGSQETQYFGPGTRLLVL.

The V call is TRBV14, the J call TRBJ2-5; the D is unclear. V was trimmed by 0 bases and J by 5 bases, leaving 10 bases between them. CDR1 and CDR2 (germline): SGHDN, FVKESK. This CDR3 is built from 14 residues. CDR3: CASSQELGFETQYF. DNA of the CDR3: TGTGCCAGCAGCCAAGAACTGGGCTTTGAGACCCAGTACTTC.

The chain recombines TRBV18 with TRBJ2-5; a possible D gene is TRBD1 (6 bases). CDR1 is KGHSH and CDR2 is LQKENI in the germline V gene. V lost 1 base, J lost 5 bases, and 11 bases lay in between. CDR3 length: 14 residues. This chain's CDR3 is CASSPQGGSETQYF. The CDR3 region has the DNA TGTGCCAGCTCACCACAAGGGGGATCCGAGACCCAGTACTTC.

The chain employs TRBV12-3 or TRBV12-4 and TRBJ2-5; 15 bases are a match to TRBD2. The length of the CDR3 is 16 residues. J lost 3 bases, V lost 6 bases, and 5 bases had no gene match. The CDR3 DNA is TGTGCCAGCAGGGGTCGGACTAGCGGGGGGGAAGAGACCCAGTACTTC. It encodes CASRGRTSGGEETQYF.

The rearrangement links TRBV14 to TRBJ2-3; 7 positions agree with TRBD2. The CDR3 consists of 16 residues. Germline lookup yields CDR1 SGHDN and CDR2 FVKESK. V was clipped by 5 bases and J by 1 base; unmatched bases: 9. The CDR3 sequence: CASSTQSGAGTDTQYF. The CDR3 nucleotides read TGTGCCAGCAGCACCCAGAGCGGGGCTGGCACAGATACGCAGTATTTT.

The V call is TRBV4-2, the J call TRBJ1-6; TRBD1 is a possible D gene (6 bases). CDR3 length: 13 amino acids. V dropped 3 bases and J dropped 9 bases, with 9 bases sitting between them. Germline lookup yields CDR1 LGHNA and CDR2 YNFKEQ. CDR3 loop: CASSQAQGSPLHF. In nucleotides, the CDR3 is TGTGCCAGCAGCCAGGCACAGGGTTCACCCCTCCACTTT.

The rearrangement links TRBV5-4 to TRBJ2-1; D call uncertain. The CDR3 length is 11 residues. V shed 4 bases and J shed 10 bases, with 9 bases lying between them. The germline CDR1 and CDR2 sequences are SGHNT and YYREEE (reference sequence). The CDR3 region is CASSTAGEQFF. CDR3 DNA: TGTGCCAGCAGCACGGCTGGCGAGCAGTTCTTC.

The chain combines TRBV3-1 with TRBJ2-5; 11 bases are a match to TRBD2. Per germline, CDR1 LGHDT and CDR2 YNNKEL (reference sequence). V shed 6 bases and J 3 bases; nucleotides not matched to a gene: 15. The CDR3 spans 18 residues. CDR3 sequence: CASSQSLISGGAKETQYF. In nucleotides, the CDR3 is TGTGCCAGCAGTCAATCCCTGATTAGCGGGGGGGCCAAAGAGACCCAGTACTTC.

The chain has TRBV5-1 and TRBJ2-5; D uncertain. The germline CDR1 and CDR2 sequences are SGHRS and YFSETQ. The CDR3 contains 16 residues. Trimming took 7 bases from V and 2 from J, leaving 21 bases between them. CDR3 sequence (DNA): TGCGCCAGCCAGAGTACGGCCGGGCGGAGACAAGAGACCCAGTACTTC. It yields the protein CASQSTAGRRQETQYF.

The chain recombines TRBV27 with TRBJ2-5; D assignment may be TRBD1 or TRBD2 (6 bases each). Germline V gives CDR1 MNHEY, CDR2 SMNVEV (reference sequence). Trimming cost V 4 bases and J 2 bases, with 11 bases left between them. The CDR3 has 14 amino acids. The CDR3 loop is CASSSQGTQETQYF. The CDR3 DNA sequence: TGTGCCAGCAGTTCTCAGGGGACTCAAGAGACCCAGTACTTC.

The chain uses TRBV7-9 and TRBJ2-1, with 9 bases fitting TRBD2. With V trimmed by 8 bases and J by 0 bases, 5 bases remained unmatched. The CDR3 extends over 15 amino acids. CDR1 is SEHNR, CDR2 FQNEAQ, per germline (reference sequence). The CDR3 region has the DNA TGTGCCAGCGCGGGGGGGCCCCCCTCCTACAATGAGCAGTTCTTC. This translates into CASAGGPPSYNEQFF.

Concerning this clonotype: A junction end diverges from the germline sequence, so it may reflect a read error. The chain employs TRBV7-7 and TRBJ2-7, with D unclear. Germline-derived CDR1 and CDR2 are SSHAT and FNYEAQ (reference sequence). The CDR3 spans 14 residues. The CDR3, as DNA: TGTGCTAGCAGCCCAGGACCGAACTCCTACGAGCAGTACTTC. Protein product: CASSPGPNSYEQYF.

In its sample, this clonotype was seen a few times. The J gene is TRBJ2-7, the V gene TRBV6-5, with 7 bases identical to TRBD1. Germline CDR1 reads MNHEY; CDR2 reads SVGAGI. The CDR3 covers 14 residues. V was clipped by 0 bases and J by 2 bases; unmatched bases: 1. The CDR3, as DNA: TGTGCCAGCAGTTACTCTACAGGGGCCTACGAGCAGTACTTC. It is translated as CASSYSTGAYEQYF.

The J gene is TRBJ2-7, the V gene TRBV2, with TRBD2 matching over 9 bases. Trimming removed 2 bases from V and 7 bases from J; junction bases left unmatched: 6. The CDR3 totals 14 residues. Germline CDR1 is SNHLY and CDR2 is FYNNEI. In DNA, the CDR3 is TGTGCCAGCAGTGAACTAGCGGGAACCGTTGAGCAGTACTTC. It translates to CASSELAGTVEQYF.

This rearrangement joins TRBV7-2 to TRBJ1-1; D remains unclear. The germline V and J ends were trimmed by 3 bases and 1 base, with 6 bases remaining between them. Looked up from germline, CDR1 is SGHTA and CDR2 is FQGNSA. The CDR3 extends over 13 amino acids. CDR3 protein: CASSFYGNTEAFF. Here the CDR3 DNA reads TGTGCCAGCAGCTTCTACGGGAACACTGAAGCTTTCTTT.

This sequence joins TRBV5-6 and TRBJ2-3; D is possibly TRBD2 (5 bases). Germline V gives CDR1 SGHDT, CDR2 YYEEEE. The CDR3 length is 15 residues. V lost 4 bases, J lost 0 bases, and 12 bases lay in between. The CDR3 DNA follows: TGTGCCAGCAGCCTCGGGATATCAAGCACAGATACGCAGTATTTT. Translation gives CASSLGISSTDTQYF.

This sequence joins TRBV30 and TRBJ1-5; 8 bases line up with TRBD1. The CDR3 length is 13 residues. The J segment lost 2 bases and the V segment lost 5 bases, leaving 2 bases of the junction unmatched. Germline lookup yields CDR1 GTSNPN and CDR2 SVGIG (reference sequence). In DNA, the CDR3 is TGTGCCTGGCAGGACAGGGGCAATCAGCCCCAGCATTTT. Translation gives CAWQDRGNQPQHF.

This clonotype was picked up one time. The genes are TRBV7-9 and TRBJ2-1; 9 bases match TRBD2. CDR1 is SEHNR and CDR2 is FQNEAQ in the germline V gene (reference sequence). V shed 3 bases and J 8 bases; nucleotides not matched to a gene: 8. This CDR3 is 15 amino acids long. CDR3 sequence reads: CASSFGLAGLDEQFF. In DNA form, the CDR3 reads TGTGCCAGCAGCTTCGGGCTAGCGGGGTTAGATGAGCAGTTCTTC.

The genes are TRBV7-9 and TRBJ2-7; D is uncertain. This CDR3 is 12 amino acids long. The germline V gene has CDR1 SEHNR and CDR2 FQNEAQ (reference sequence). V shed 5 bases and J shed 3 bases, with 8 bases lying between them. This CDR3 is CASSPPGYEQYF. The CDR3 bases are TGTGCCAGCAGCCCTCCCGGCTACGAGCAGTACTTC. The full variable domain, with the rest looked up from reference TRBV7-9 and TRBJ2-7, is DTGVSQNPRHKITKRGQNVTFRCDPISEHNRLYWYRQTLGQGPEFLTYFQNEAQLEKSRLLSDRFSAERPKGSFSTLEIQRTEQGDSAMYLCASSPPGYEQYFGPGTRLTVT.

V gene TRBV29-1 combines with J gene TRBJ2-7; possibly TRBD2 for D (6 bases). V was trimmed by 4 bases and J by 0 bases, leaving 10 bases between them. The CDR3 contains 13 residues. Germline V gene sequence: CDR1 SQVTM, CDR2 ANQGSEA. CDR3 DNA: TGCAGCGTTGTGACTAGAAGCTCCTACGAGCAGTACTTC. Translation gives CSVVTRSSYEQYF.

The J gene is TRBJ2-7, the V gene TRBV4-1; D is ambiguous. CDR1 and CDR2 from the germline V gene are MGHRA and YSYEKL. V was cut by 3 bases and J by 4 bases, with 16 bases left in between. This CDR3 has 15 residues. The CDR3 loop is CASSQGYIGGYEQYF. Written as DNA, the CDR3 is TGCGCCAGCAGCCAGGGGTACATCGGCGGATACGAGCAGTACTTC.

The chain has TRBV28 and TRBJ2-3, with TRBD2 matching 7 bases. V shed 9 bases and J 1 base; nucleotides not matched to a gene: 7. Per germline, CDR1 MDHEN and CDR2 SYDVKM. This CDR3 has 14 amino acids. The CDR3 region has the DNA TGTGCCAGAGGCGAGCGGGGATGCACAGATACGCAGTATTTT. It codes for CARGERGCTDTQYF.

The chain has TRBV6-5 and TRBJ2-2; unclear D gene. The germline V gene encodes CDR1 MNHEY and CDR2 SVGAGI. V lost 2 bases and J 2 bases, leaving 9 bases between the germline ends. The CDR3 covers 15 residues. CDR3 nucleotide sequence: TGTGCCAGCAGTTACGGCCAGGAAAACACCGGGGAGCTGTTTTTT. Residues: CASSYGQENTGELFF.

The chain is built from TRBV7-2 and TRBJ2-7; 10 bases agree with TRBD2. The trim removed 6 bases at V and 2 bases at J, leaving 7 bases unmatched. CDR3 length: 15 amino acids. The germline gives CDR1 SGHTA, CDR2 FQGNSA. The CDR3 sequence: CASRLAGRGPYEQYF. The CDR3 DNA reads TGTGCCAGCAGACTAGCGGGACGGGGGCCCTACGAGCAGTACTTC.

The chain has TRBV9 and TRBJ1-2, with 7 positions matching TRBD1. Trimming cost V 3 bases and J 3 bases; bases outside gene matches: 5. The germline V gene encodes CDR1 SGDLS and CDR2 YYNGEE. The CDR3 covers 14 residues. CDR3 in DNA: TGTGCCAGCAGCGCTTGGGACAGCCACTATGGCTACACCTTC. It encodes CASSAWDSHYGYTF.

The V call is TRBV23-1, the J call TRBJ2-5, with 8 bases fitting TRBD1. TRBV23-1 is filed as an ORF, its function uncertain. CDR3 size: 14 residues. J lost 5 bases, V lost 3 bases, and 5 bases had no gene match. The CDR3 DNA sequence: TGCGCCAGCAGTCACCGTGGACAGGGTGAGACCCAGTACTTC. It translates to CASSHRGQGETQYF.

This clonotype occurred a few times. The chain has TRBV30 and TRBJ2-7; no reliable D call. V was clipped by 3 bases and J by 6 bases, with 9 bases between them. The CDR3 loop spans 11 amino acids. Germline lookup yields CDR1 GTSNPN and CDR2 SVGIG (reference sequence). CDR3: CAWSITLEQYF. The CDR3 bases are TGTGCCTGGAGCATCACCCTCGAGCAGTACTTC.

The rearrangement uses TRBV29-1 and TRBJ2-5; possible D gene TRBD1, 6 bases. Germline V gene data show CDR1 as SQVTM and CDR2 as ANQGSEA. The CDR3 length is 14 residues. The V end was cut by 6 bases, the J end by 4 bases, with 18 bases between. CDR3 coding DNA: TGCAGCGTCGTACCCAGGGGTCTTGGAGAGACCCAGTACTTC. Translation gives CSVVPRGLGETQYF.

The chain carries TRBV12-3 or TRBV12-4 and TRBJ1-4; D ambiguous. CDR3 length equals 15 residues. V lost 5 bases and J lost 0, with 10 bases in between. CDR3 DNA: TGTGCCAGCAGTCCCCATCCCTCAACTAATGAAAAACTGTTTTTT. Translating it yields CASSPHPSTNEKLFF.